The entry below gives a single T cell receptor (beta chain) sequence along with its context. At one of its ends the junction is not consistent with the germline gene, which may arise from a read error. This record belongs to a study of blood T cell repertoires in COVID-19. Measured with immunoSEQ multiplex PCR; TCRdb has only the in-frame clones, and not every one. Here the sample spans about 150,000 clones, about 80% being singletons. This CDR3 has 13 amino acids. The V gene's germline CDR1 is SGHTA and CDR2 FQGNSA. The sequencing input was peripheral blood. The V call is TRBV7-2, the J call TRBJ2-1, with D possibly being TRBD2 (5 bases). This receptor was obtained from a man aged 65-85 years with acute or convalescent COVID-19. Here the CDR3 DNA reads TGTGCCAGCAGCTTAGTCTCACGGAGGTTTCCGGTCTTC. Encoded protein: CASSLVSRRFPVF.